This TCR beta chain derives from a study of OX40 agonist ivuxolimab in advanced cancers. Only in-frame clones appear in the TCRdb table, and some are missing; sequencing was by immunoSEQ multiplex PCR. The sample has tens of thousands of clones, approximately 86% seen once; the top ten hold around 0.6%. Sequenced material: CD4+ or CD8+ T cells sorted from blood, taken in a trial of the OX40 agonist ivuxolimab. The source is an adult with an advanced solid tumor such as melanoma, head and neck, liver or kidney cancer.

CDR3 sequence (DNA): TGTGCCAGCAGCTTCCACAGAGGAACTAATGAAAAACTGTTTTTT. Translated: CASSFHRGTNEKLFF. The chain combines TRBV7-8 with TRBJ1-4, with unresolved D. From germline, CDR1 is SGHVS and CDR2 FQNEAQ. V gave up 3 bases and J gave up 1 base, with 9 bases separating them. The CDR3 runs to 15 residues.